This T cell receptor (beta chain) stems from a study of T cell responses to AZD1222 COVID-19 vaccine. Generated by immunoSEQ multiplex PCR, the TCRdb table keeps only in-frame clones and is missing some. The table records around 140,000 clones, around 90% of them present only once. Study-wide points: The study sampled repertoires only after the peak T cell response. Spike-specific TCR breadth and depth were elevated following two AZD1222 doses. Clonal diversity may have been underestimated, and the donors were mostly white British, with more females than males.

As to this clone: Its specificity is unknown.

Trimming left V 1 base short and J 3 bases short, with 16 bases between. The CDR3 consists of 17 residues. Per the germline V gene, CDR1 is MDHEN and CDR2 is SYDVKM. The sample in question was peripheral blood, obtained on day 0 of AZD1222 vaccination. This receptor was obtained from an adult in good health. This chain links TRBV28 with TRBJ1-5; maybe TRBD1 (6 bases). CDR3 nucleotides: TGTGCCAGCAGTTTATCCGGAACAGGGATGGTCAATCAGCCCCAGCATTTT. This codes for CASSLSGTGMVNQPQHF.